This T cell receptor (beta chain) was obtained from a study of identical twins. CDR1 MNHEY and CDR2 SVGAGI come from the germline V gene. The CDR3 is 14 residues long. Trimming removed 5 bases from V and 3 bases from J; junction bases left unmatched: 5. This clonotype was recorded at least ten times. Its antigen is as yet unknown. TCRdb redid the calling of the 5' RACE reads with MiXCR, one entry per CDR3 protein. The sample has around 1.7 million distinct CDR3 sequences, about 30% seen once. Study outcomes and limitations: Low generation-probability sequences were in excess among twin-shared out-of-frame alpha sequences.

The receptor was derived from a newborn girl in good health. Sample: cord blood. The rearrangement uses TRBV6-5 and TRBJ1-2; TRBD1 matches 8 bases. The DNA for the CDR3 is TGTGCCAGCAGTAACACAGGGGGAGACTATGGCTACACCTTC. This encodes CASSNTGGDYGYTF.